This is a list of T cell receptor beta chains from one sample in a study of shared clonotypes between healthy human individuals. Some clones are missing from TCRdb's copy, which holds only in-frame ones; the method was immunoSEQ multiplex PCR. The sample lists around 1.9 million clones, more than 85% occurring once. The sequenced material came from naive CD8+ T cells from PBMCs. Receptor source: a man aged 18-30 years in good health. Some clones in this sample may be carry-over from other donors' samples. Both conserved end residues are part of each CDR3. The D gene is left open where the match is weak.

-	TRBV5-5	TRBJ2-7	TGTGCCAGCAGCTTCGCTGGCCATGACTACGAGCAGTACTTC	CASSFAGHDYEQYF
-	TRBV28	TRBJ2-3	TGTGCCAGCAGTTCTCTCGGGTCTTTCACAGATACGCAGTATTTT	CASSSLGSFTDTQYF
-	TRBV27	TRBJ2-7	TGTGCCAGCAGGGCTAGGTTGGACGAGCAGTACTTC	CASRARLDEQYF
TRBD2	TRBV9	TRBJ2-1	TGTGCCAGCAGCCCGGGGGGGGAGCAGTTCTTC	CASSPGGEQFF
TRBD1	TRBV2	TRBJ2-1	TGTGCCAGCAGAGACAGGGGGCGCCCCAATGAGCAGTTCTTC	CASRDRGRPNEQFF
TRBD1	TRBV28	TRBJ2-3	TGTGCCAGCACCGTCCAGGGGGCGTCAGATACGCAGTATTTT	CASTVQGASDTQYF
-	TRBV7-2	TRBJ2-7	TGTGCCAGCAGCGTAACCTACGAGCAGTACTTT	CASSVTYEQYF
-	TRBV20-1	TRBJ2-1	TGCAGTGCTCGACAGGGAGGTGAGCAGTTCTTC	CSARQGGEQFF
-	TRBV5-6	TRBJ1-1	TGTGCCAGCAGCCCCGGGGCAGGGATCATGAACACTGAAGCTTTCTTT	CASSPGAGIMNTEAFF
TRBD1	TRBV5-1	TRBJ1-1	TGCGCCAGCAGCACTCGACAGGGAATGGACACTGAAGCTTTCTTT	CASSTRQGMDTEAFF
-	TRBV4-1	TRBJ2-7	TGCGCCAGCAGCCAAGGTGCCCCATTAGGAGGGTACGAGCAGTACTTC	CASSQGAPLGGYEQYF
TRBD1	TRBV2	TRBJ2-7	TGTGCCAGCAGTGATATAGGGGGCCCATTCCACGAGCAGTACTTC	CASSDIGGPFHEQYF
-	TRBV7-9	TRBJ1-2	TGTGCCGAAGGGTCCGACTATGGCTACACCTTC	CAEGSDYGYTF
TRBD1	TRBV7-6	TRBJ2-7	TGTGCCAGCAGCCCTGAGTTCGGGACAGGGGACGAGCAGTACTTC	CASSPEFGTGDEQYF
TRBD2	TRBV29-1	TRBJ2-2	TGCAGCGCCCAGCGGGAGAACACCGGGGAGCTGTTTTTT	CSAQRENTGELFF
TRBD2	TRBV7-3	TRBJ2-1	TGTGCCAGCAGCTTCCGCCTCCCGGGACTAGTAGCCGATGAGCAGTTCTTC	CASSFRLPGLVADEQFF
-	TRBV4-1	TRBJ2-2	TGCGCCAGCAGCCAAGTCGCCCTCACCGGGGAGCTGTTTTTT	CASSQVALTGELFF
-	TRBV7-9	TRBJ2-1	TGTGCCAGCAGCGGGGGGCCTAGCGTATACAATGAGCAGTTCTTC	CASSGGPSVYNEQFF
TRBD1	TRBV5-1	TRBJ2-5	TGCGCCAGCAGCTGGTCCGGGACAGGGTTCGACGAGACCCAGTACTTC	CASSWSGTGFDETQYF
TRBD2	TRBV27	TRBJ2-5	TGTGCCAGCAGTTTATTTTGGGCTAGCGGCCCTCAAGAGACCCAGTACTTC	CASSLFWASGPQETQYF
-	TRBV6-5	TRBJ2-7	TGTGCCAGCAGTTACTCCGGGTGGGGCTACGAGCAGTACTTC	CASSYSGWGYEQYF
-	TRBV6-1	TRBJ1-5	TGTGCCAGCAGCTGGGGATATAGCAATCAGCCCCAGCATTTT	CASSWGYSNQPQHF
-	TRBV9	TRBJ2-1	TGTGCCAGCAGCGTAGTCGGTGGTATCTACAATGAGCAGTTCTTC	CASSVVGGIYNEQFF
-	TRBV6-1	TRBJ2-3	TGTGCCAGCAGTGAATGGAGGTCAGATACGCAGTATTTT	CASSEWRSDTQYF